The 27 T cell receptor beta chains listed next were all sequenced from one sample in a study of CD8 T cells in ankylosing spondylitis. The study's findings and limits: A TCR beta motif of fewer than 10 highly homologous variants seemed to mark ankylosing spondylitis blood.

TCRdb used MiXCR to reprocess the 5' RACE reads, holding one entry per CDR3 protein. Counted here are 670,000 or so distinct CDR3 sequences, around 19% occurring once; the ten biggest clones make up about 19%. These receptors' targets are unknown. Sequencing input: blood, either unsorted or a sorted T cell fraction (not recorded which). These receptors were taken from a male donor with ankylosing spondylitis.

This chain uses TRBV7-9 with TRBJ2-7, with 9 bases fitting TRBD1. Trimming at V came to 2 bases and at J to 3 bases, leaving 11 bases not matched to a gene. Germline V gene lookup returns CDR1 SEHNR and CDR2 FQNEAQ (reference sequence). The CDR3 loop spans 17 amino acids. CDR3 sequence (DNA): TGTGCCAGCAGCTTATGGGGGGCGGGGACAGGGAGCTACGAGCAGTACTTC. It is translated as CASSLWGAGTGSYEQYF.

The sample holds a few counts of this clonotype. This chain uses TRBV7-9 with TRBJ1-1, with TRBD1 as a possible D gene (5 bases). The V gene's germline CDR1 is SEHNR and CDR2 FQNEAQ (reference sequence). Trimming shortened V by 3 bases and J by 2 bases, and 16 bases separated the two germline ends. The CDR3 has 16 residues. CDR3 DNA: TGTGCCAGCAGCTTTCTAATTGAAGGGGTCAACACTGAAGCTTTCTTT. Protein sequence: CASSFLIEGVNTEAFF.

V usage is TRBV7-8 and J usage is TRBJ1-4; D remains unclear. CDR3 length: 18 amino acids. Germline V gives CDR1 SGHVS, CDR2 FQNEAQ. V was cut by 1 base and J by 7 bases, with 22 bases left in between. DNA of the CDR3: TGTGCCAGCAGCTTAGATGAAGTCAGGATAGGATCTCGTGAAAAACTGTTTTTT. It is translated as CASSLDEVRIGSREKLFF.

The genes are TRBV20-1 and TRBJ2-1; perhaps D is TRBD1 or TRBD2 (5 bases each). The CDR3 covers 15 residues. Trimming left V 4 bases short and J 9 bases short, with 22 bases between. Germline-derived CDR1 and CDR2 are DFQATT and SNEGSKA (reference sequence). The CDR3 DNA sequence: TGCAGTGCTATACCAGGGTCCCCGAGCGGCGGTGAGCAGTTCTTC. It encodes CSAIPGSPSGGEQFF.

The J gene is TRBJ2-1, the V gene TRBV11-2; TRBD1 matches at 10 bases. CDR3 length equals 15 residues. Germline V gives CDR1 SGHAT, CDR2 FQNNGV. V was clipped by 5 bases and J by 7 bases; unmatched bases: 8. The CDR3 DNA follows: TGTGCCAGCAGCCGGGACAGGGGTTCCCCTAATGAGCAGTTCTTC. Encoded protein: CASSRDRGSPNEQFF.

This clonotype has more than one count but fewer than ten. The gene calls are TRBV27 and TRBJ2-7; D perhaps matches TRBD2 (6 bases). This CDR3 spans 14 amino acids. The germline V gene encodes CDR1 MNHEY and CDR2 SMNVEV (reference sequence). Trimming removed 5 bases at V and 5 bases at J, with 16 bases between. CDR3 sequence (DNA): TGTGCCAGCAGTCGGAGGGTGACCTACGACGAGCAGTACTTC. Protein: CASSRRVTYDEQYF.

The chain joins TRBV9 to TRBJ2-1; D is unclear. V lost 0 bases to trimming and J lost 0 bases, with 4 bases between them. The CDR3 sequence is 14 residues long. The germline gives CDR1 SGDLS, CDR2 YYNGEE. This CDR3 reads CASSVEVSYNEQFF. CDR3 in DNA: TGTGCCAGCAGCGTAGAGGTCTCCTACAATGAGCAGTTCTTC.

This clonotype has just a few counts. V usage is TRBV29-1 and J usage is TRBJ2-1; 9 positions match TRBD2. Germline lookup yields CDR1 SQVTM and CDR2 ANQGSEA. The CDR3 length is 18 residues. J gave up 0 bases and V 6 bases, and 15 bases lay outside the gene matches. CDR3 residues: CSVPSRGSGGLSYNEQFF. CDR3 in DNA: TGCAGCGTCCCTTCGAGGGGTAGCGGGGGCCTCTCCTACAATGAGCAGTTCTTC.

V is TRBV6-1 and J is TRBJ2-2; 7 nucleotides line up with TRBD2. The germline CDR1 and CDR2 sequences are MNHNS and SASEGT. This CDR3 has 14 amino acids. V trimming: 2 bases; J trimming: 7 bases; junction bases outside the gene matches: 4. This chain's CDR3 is CASSEHGGGGELFF. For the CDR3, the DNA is TGTGCCAGCAGTGAACATGGGGGGGGCGGGGAGCTGTTTTTT.

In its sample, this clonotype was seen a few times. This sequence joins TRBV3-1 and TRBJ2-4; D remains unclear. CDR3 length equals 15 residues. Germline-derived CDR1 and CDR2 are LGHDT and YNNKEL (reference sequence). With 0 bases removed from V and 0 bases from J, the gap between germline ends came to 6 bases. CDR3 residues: CASSQDRIAKNIQYF. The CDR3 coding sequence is TGTGCCAGCAGCCAAGACAGAATAGCCAAAAACATTCAGTACTTC.

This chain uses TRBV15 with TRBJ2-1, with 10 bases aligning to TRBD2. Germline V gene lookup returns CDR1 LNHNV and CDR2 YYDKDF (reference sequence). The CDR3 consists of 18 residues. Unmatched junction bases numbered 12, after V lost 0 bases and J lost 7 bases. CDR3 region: CATSRDWTSGTMINEQFF. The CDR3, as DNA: TGTGCCACCAGCAGAGACTGGACTAGCGGCACGATGATTAATGAGCAGTTCTTC.

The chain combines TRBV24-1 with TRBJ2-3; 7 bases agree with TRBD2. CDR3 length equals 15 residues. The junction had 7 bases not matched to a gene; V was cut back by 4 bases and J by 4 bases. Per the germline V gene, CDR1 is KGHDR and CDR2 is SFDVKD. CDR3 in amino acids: CATSDVGEGSDTQYF. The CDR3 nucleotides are TGTGCCACCAGTGACGTAGGGGAGGGATCAGATACGCAGTATTTT.

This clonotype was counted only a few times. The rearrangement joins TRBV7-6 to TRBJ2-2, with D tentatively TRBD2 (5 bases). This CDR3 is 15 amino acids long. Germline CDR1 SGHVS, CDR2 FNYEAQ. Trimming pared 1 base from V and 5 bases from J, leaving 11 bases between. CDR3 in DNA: TGTGCCAGCAGCTTAGAGTCCCGAGGGACCGGGGAGCTGTTTTTT. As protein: CASSLESRGTGELFF.

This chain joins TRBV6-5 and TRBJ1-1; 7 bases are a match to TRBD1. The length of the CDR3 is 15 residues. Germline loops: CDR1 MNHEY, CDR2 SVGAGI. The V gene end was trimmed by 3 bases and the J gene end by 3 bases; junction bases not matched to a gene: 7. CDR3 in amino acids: CASSYQGGTDTEAFF. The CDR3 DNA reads TGTGCCAGCAGTTATCAGGGGGGTACGGACACTGAAGCTTTCTTT.

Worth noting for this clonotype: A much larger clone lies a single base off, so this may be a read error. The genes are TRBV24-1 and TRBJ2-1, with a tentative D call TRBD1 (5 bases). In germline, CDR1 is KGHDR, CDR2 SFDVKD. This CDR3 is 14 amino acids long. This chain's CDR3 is CATSNLSDSNEQFF. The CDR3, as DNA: TGTGCCACCAGTAATTTGTCAGACAGCAATGAGCAGTTCTTC.

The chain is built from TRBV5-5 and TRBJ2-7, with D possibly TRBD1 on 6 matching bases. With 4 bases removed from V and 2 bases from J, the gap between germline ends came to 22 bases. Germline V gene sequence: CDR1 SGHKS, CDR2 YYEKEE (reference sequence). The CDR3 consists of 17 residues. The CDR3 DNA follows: TGTGCCAGCAGCCATAAGGATTATGGACAGTCTGCCTACGAGCAGTACTTC. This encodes CASSHKDYGQSAYEQYF.

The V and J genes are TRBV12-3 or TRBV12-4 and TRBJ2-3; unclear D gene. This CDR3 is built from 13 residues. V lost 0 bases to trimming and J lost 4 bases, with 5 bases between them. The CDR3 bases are TGTGCCAGCAGTTTAGCACTACCAGATACGCAGTATTTT. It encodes CASSLALPDTQYF.

The CDR3: CASSYNNEQFF. CDR3 nucleotide sequence: TGCGCCAGCAGCTACAACAATGAGCAGTTCTTC. This chain uses TRBV5-1 with TRBJ2-1; D ambiguous. The CDR3 runs 11 residues. Germline V gives CDR1 SGHRS, CDR2 YFSETQ. Trimming removed 3 bases at V and 5 bases at J, with 3 bases between.

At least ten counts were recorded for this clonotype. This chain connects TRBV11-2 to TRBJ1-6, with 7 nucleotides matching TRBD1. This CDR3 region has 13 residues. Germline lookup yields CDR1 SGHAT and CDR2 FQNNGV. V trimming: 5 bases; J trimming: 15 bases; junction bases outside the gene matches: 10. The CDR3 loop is CASSISTGDDLHF. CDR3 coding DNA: TGTGCCAGCAGCATCTCAACAGGGGATGACCTCCACTTT.

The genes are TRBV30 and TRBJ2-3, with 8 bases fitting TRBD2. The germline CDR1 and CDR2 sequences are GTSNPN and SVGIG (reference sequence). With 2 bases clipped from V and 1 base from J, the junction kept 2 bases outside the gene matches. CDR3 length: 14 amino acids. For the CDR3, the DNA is TGTGCCTGGAGTCGGGGGGGCGGCACAGATACGCAGTATTTT. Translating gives CAWSRGGGTDTQYF.

The DNA for the CDR3 is TGTGCCACCAGCCCCCACTCCGGGACAAATCTCAATGAGCAGTTCTTC. Translating it yields CATSPHSGTNLNEQFF. J is TRBJ2-1 and V is TRBV15; D possibly corresponds to TRBD1 (6 bases). The V gene lost 5 bases and the J gene lost 6 bases, with 20 bases spanning the gap. The CDR3 contains 16 residues. The germline CDR1 and CDR2 sequences are LNHNV and YYDKDF (reference sequence).

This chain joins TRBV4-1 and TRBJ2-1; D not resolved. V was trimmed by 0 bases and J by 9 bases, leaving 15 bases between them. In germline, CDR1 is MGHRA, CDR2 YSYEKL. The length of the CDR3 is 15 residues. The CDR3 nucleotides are TGCGCCAGCAGCCAAGATAGGCTCAGAATTGGTGAGCAGTTCTTC. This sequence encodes CASSQDRLRIGEQFF.

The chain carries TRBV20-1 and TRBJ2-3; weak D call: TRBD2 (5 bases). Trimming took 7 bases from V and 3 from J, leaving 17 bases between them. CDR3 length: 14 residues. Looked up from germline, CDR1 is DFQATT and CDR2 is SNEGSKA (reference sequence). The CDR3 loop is CSVSSLSGTDTQYF. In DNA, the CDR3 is TGCAGTGTGTCTAGCCTCTCTGGGACAGATACGCAGTATTTT.

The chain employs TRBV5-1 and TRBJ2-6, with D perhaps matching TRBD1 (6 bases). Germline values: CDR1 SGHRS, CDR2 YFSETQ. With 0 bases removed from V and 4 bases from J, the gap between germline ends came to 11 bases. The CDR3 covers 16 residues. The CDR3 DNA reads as TGCGCCAGCAGCTTGGCGACAGGTGTGGGGGCCAACGTCCTGACTTTC. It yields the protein CASSLATGVGANVLTF.

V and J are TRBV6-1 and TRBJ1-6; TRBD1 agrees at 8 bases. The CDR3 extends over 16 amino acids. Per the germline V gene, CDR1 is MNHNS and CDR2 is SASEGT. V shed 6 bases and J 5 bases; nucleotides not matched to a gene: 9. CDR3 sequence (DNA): TGTGCCAGCAGCAGGCGCGGACAGGGTGATAATTCACCCCTCCACTTT. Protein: CASSRRGQGDNSPLHF.

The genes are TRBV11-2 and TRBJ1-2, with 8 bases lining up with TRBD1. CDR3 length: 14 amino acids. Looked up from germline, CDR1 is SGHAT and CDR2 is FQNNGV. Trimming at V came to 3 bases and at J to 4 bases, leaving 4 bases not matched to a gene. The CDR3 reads CASSFDTGGYGYTF. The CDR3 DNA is TGTGCCAGCAGCTTCGACACAGGGGGCTATGGCTACACCTTC. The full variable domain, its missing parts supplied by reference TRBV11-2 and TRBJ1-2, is EAGVAQSPRYKIIEKRQSVAFWCNPISGHATLYWYQQILGQGPKLLIQFQNNGVVDDSQLPKDRFSAERLKGVDSTLKIQPAKLEDSAVYLCASSFDTGGYGYTFGSGTRLTVV.

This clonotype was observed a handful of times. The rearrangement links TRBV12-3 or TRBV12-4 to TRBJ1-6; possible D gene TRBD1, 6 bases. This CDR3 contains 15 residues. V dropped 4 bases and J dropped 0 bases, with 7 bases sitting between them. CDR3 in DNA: TGTGCCAGCAGTTCAGGGGACTCCTATAATTCACCCCTCCACTTT. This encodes CASSSGDSYNSPLHF.